This T cell receptor (beta chain) was recorded in a study of blood T cells in healthy people across ages. Study results and limitations: A strong correlation was seen between TCR beta diversity and naive T cell percentage.

Next came a second PCR, run for about 7 to 12 cycles, which used a sample-barcoded 5' primer along with a J-beta primer mix. TCRdb processed the 5' RACE reads anew with MiXCR; each CDR3 protein has one entry. The sample has 450,000 to 700,000 distinct CDR3 sequences, roughly 28% seen once; the top ten hold under 20%. In the case of this clonotype: The antigen is unknown.

Germline values: CDR1 DFQATT, CDR2 SNEGSKA (reference sequence). Trimming pared 5 bases from V and 0 bases from J, leaving 17 bases between. The CDR3 spans 16 residues. The chain employs TRBV20-1 and TRBJ1-3, with a tentative D call TRBD1 (6 bases). Specimen: blood. The receptor was derived from a woman in her seventies in good health. Here the CDR3 DNA reads TGCAGTGCTCTCCGAGCAGGGGTGATCTCTGGAAACACCATATATTTT. Its translation: CSALRAGVISGNTIYF.